This is a list of T cell receptor beta chains from one sample in a study of T cells in Graves' hyperthyroidism and ophthalmopathy. MiXCR, applied by TCRdb to the multiplex PCR reads, yields one record per CDR3 protein. Of 300,000 to 450,000 distinct CDR3 sequences in the sample, about 15% were seen once. The sample comprised blood. The receptors were sampled from a woman aged 60-75 years with Graves' hyperthyroidism. The CDR3 runs from the conserved cysteine through the conserved F or W. A D gene is named only where the DNA matches it firmly. Not every row has a clone size; where given, it reads once, few, many or a size class.

>17|many|TRBV24-1|TRBJ1-5|TRBD1
CATSDSRAGGSSQPQHF
TGTGCCACCAGTGATTCCCGCGCAGGGGGTTCGAGTCAGCCCCAGCATTTT
>13|few|TRBV20-1|TRBJ2-5|-
CSARLLAQETQYF
TGCAGTGCTAGATTACTAGCCCAAGAGACCCAGTACTTC
>13|many|TRBV2|TRBJ1-1|-
CATCRGTNTEAFF
TGTGCCACCTGTAGGGGGACGAACACTGAAGCTTTCTTT
>14|many|TRBV7-9|TRBJ2-1|-
CASSPSGTKNEQFF
TGTGCCAGCAGCCCATCCGGGACAAAGAATGAGCAGTTCTTC
>16|many|TRBV27|TRBJ2-7|TRBD1
CASSPTPGQAGYEQYF
TGTGCCAGCAGTCCGACGCCGGGACAGGCGGGCTACGAGCAGTACTTC
>14|many|TRBV5-6|TRBJ1-4|-
CASSYTQLGEKLFF
TGTGCCAGCAGCTACACCCAACTAGGTGAAAAACTGTTTTTT
>15|many|TRBV6-5|TRBJ2-7|-
CASSYSLSGPYEQYF
TGTGCCAGCAGTTACTCACTTTCTGGACCGTACGAGCAGTACTTC
>14|many|TRBV18|TRBJ2-1|-
CASSPQGEYNEQFF
TGTGCCAGCTCACCACAAGGGGAGTACAATGAGCAGTTCTTC
>15|-|TRBV9|TRBJ1-1|-
CASSSNTFGGTEAFF
TGTGCCAGCAGCTCTAACACCTTTGGGGGCACTGAAGCTTTCTTT
>15|many|TRBV5-1|TRBJ2-3|TRBD1
CASSLETGRPDTQYF
TGCGCCAGCAGCTTGGAGACAGGGCGGCCAGATACGCAGTATTTT
>18|-|TRBV4-2|TRBJ2-4|-
CASSQDRGNGLAKNIQYF
TGTGCCAGCAGCCAAGATAGGGGGAACGGACTAGCCAAAAACATTCAGTACTTC
>13|many|TRBV2|TRBJ1-1|TRBD1
CASRGQRLVLAFF
TGTGCCAGCAGGGGACAGAGGTTAGTGCTAGCTTTCTTT
>16|many|TRBV12-3/TRBV12-4|TRBJ2-3|TRBD2
CASDHPASGRTDTQYF
TGTGCCAGCGACCACCCGGCTAGCGGTCGCACAGATACGCAGTATTTT
>13|many|TRBV27|TRBJ1-1|-
CASSLFRGTEAFF
TGTGCCAGCAGTTTATTCAGGGGTACTGAAGCTTTCTTT
>14|-|TRBV20-1|TRBJ2-7|-
CSAIPQDGSYEQYF
TGCAGTGCGATCCCTCAGGACGGGTCCTACGAGCAGTACTTC
>15|many|TRBV11-2|TRBJ2-7|TRBD2
CASSQRGTVSYEQYF
TGTGCCAGCAGCCAGCGGGGAACAGTGTCCTACGAGCAGTACTTC
>16|many|TRBV3-1|TRBJ2-3|TRBD2
CASSQRLAGDADTQYF
TGTGCCAGCAGCCAACGACTAGCGGGAGACGCAGATACGCAGTATTTT
>17|many|TRBV3-1|TRBJ2-5|TRBD2
CASSQRTSGRNQETQYF
TGTGCCAGCAGCCAGCGGACTAGCGGCAGAAACCAAGAGACCCAGTACTTC
>16|many|TRBV5-1|TRBJ1-4|TRBD1
CASSLTGQGRNEKLFF
TGCGCCAGCAGCTTGACTGGACAGGGGAGAAATGAAAAACTGTTTTTT
>14|many|TRBV28|TRBJ2-3|-
CASSRTVLTDTQYF
TGTGCCAGCAGCAGGACAGTGCTCACAGATACGCAGTATTTT
>14|-|TRBV6-5|TRBJ1-2|-
CASSYGTTSGGYTF
TGTGCCAGCAGTTACGGGACCACCTCGGGTGGCTACACCTTC
>18|many|TRBV18|TRBJ2-7|TRBD2
CASSPGPPGTSDSYEQYF
TGTGCCAGCTCACCAGGACCCCCCGGGACTAGCGACTCCTACGAGCAGTACTTC
>16|few|TRBV4-2|TRBJ2-7|TRBD1
CASSQDFRGSAEQQYF
TGTGCCAGCAGCCAAGATTTCAGGGGGAGCGCGGAGCAGCAGTACTTC
>14|many|TRBV6-2/TRBV6-3|TRBJ1-5|-
CASSLGLSNQPQHF
TGTGCCAGCAGTTTAGGACTTAGCAATCAGCCCCAGCATTTT
>14|many|TRBV6-5|TRBJ1-5|-
CASSYAGISQPQHF
TGTGCCAGCAGTTACGCCGGGATCAGTCAGCCCCAGCATTTT